This entry concerns a single TCR beta chain. A junction end diverges from the germline sequence, so it may reflect a read error. This entry is derived from a study of T cells in Graves' hyperthyroidism and ophthalmopathy. Germline CDR1 SEHNR, CDR2 FQNEAQ (reference sequence). The CDR3 is 13 amino acids. TCR beta CDR3 region amplification was performed from RNA transcripts. HTBI primers were employed in a first-round RT-PCR of the TCR CDR3. TCRdb independently ran MiXCR on the multiplex PCR reads; one entry per CDR3 protein. This repertoire shows 93,000 or so distinct CDR3 sequences, over 45% found once; its top ten account for 26%.

This sequence originates from a man aged 40-50 years with Graves' hyperthyroidism. This chain connects TRBV7-9 to TRBJ2-7; tentatively, D is TRBD1 or TRBD2 (5 bases each). Specimen: blood. CDR3 region: CASSSGASNEQYF. CDR3 sequence (DNA): TGCGCCAGCAGCTCCGGGGCTAGCAACGAGCAGTACTTC.